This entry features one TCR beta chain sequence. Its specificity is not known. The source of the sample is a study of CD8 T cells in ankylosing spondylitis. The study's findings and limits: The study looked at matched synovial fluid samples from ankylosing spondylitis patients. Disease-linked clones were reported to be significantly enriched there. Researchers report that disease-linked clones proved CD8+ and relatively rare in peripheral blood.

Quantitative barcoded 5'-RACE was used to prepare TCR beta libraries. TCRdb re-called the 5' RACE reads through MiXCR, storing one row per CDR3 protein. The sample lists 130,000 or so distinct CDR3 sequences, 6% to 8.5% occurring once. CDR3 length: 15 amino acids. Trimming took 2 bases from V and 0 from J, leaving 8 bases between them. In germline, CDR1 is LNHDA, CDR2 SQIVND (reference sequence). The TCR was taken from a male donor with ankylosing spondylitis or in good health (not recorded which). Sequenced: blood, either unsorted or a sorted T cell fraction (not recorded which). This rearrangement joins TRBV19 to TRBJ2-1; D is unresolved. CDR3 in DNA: TGTGCCAGTAGTATACTAGGCAGCTCCTACAATGAGCAGTTCTTC. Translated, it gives CASSILGSSYNEQFF.